The 19 T cell receptor beta chains presented below share a single source sample, sequenced in a study of blood T cell repertoires in COVID-19. Repertoires were generated with immunoSEQ multiplex PCR, while TCRdb's copy carries only in-frame clones and drops some. This table has 160,000 or so clones, around 75% appearing once. Sequenced sample: peripheral blood. The receptors stem from a woman older than 75 with acute or convalescent COVID-19.

This chain connects TRBV5-5 to TRBJ1-3, with D perhaps TRBD1 (5 bases). CDR3 length: 14 residues. The V gene's germline CDR1 is SGHKS and CDR2 YYEKEE (reference sequence). Trimming left V 4 bases short and J 2 bases short, with 10 bases between. DNA for the CDR3: TGTGCCAGCAGCCCGACGGGGGCTGGAAACACCATATATTTT. It specifies CASSPTGAGNTIYF.

V gene TRBV6-5 combines with J gene TRBJ1-6, with 8 bases that match TRBD1. Per the germline V gene, CDR1 is MNHEY and CDR2 is SVGAGI. Trimming at V came to 6 bases and at J to 10 bases, leaving 8 bases not matched to a gene. This CDR3 has 14 residues. The CDR3 nucleotides read TGTGCCAGCAGACCAGACAGGGGTGGGTCACCCCTCCACTTT. This sequence encodes CASRPDRGGSPLHF.

The chain uses TRBV7-2 and TRBJ1-2; 8 positions agree with TRBD1. CDR1 and CDR2 from the germline V gene are SGHTA and FQGNSA. The CDR3 runs to 14 residues. V trimming: 5 bases; J trimming: 4 bases; junction bases outside the gene matches: 6. CDR3 coding DNA: TGTGCCAGCAGCCAATGGACAGGGCCCTATGGCTACACCTTC. Its protein product is CASSQWTGPYGYTF.

The CDR3 region has the DNA TGTGCCAGCAGCCATTCTAGGGGGGGACAGGGTTCTTCCTATGGCTACACCTTC. This codes for CASSHSRGGQGSSYGYTF. The chain joins TRBV4-2 to TRBJ1-2; 9 bases fit TRBD1. Losses at the gene ends were 3 bases for V and 4 bases for J; bases not matched to a gene: 15. Germline CDR1 and CDR2: LGHNA and YNFKEQ. This CDR3 has 18 amino acids.

V usage is TRBV19 and J usage is TRBJ1-5, with D perhaps matching TRBD1 (5 bases). Per germline, CDR1 LNHDA and CDR2 SQIVND (reference sequence). Trimming stripped 6 bases from V and 3 bases from J, with 18 bases between. CDR3 size: 16 residues. The CDR3: CASSLNGGGVNQPQHF. The DNA for the CDR3 is TGTGCCAGTAGCTTAAATGGGGGGGGAGTCAATCAGCCCCAGCATTTT.

This clone occurred once. The chain couples TRBV11-2 to TRBJ2-7, with 11 bases aligning to TRBD2. The germline gives CDR1 SGHAT, CDR2 FQNNGV. After removal of 6 bases from V and 4 bases from J, the junction contained 14 bases not matched to a gene. CDR3 length: 17 amino acids. The CDR3 reads CASSRSGTSGNFYEQYF. CDR3 coding DNA: TGTGCCAGCAGTCGATCCGGGACTAGCGGAAATTTTTACGAGCAGTACTTC.

The CDR3 is CASTPGANSGNTIYF. The CDR3 bases are TGCGCCAGCACCCCAGGGGCCAACTCTGGAAACACCATATATTTT. This chain uses TRBV4-1 with TRBJ1-3, with a tentative D call TRBD1 (6 bases). CDR1 is MGHRA and CDR2 is YSYEKL in the germline V gene. V was shortened by 7 bases and J by 0 bases, with 13 bases between the two germline ends. This CDR3 spans 15 amino acids.

This clone was recorded only once. The chain is built from TRBV12-3 or TRBV12-4 and TRBJ1-2; no definite D call. The length of the CDR3 is 13 residues. V was cut by 4 bases and J by 3 bases, with 9 bases left in between. For the CDR3, the DNA is TGTGCCAGCAGTTCCCCCATAGACTATGGCTACACCTTC. The encoded protein is CASSSPIDYGYTF.

The chain uses TRBV2 and TRBJ1-2; 10 bases fit TRBD1. V was clipped by 7 bases and J by 2 bases; unmatched bases: 4. From germline, CDR1 is SNHLY and CDR2 FYNNEI. The CDR3 runs 14 residues. For the CDR3, the DNA is TGTGCCAGCAATCGACAGGGGGCGAACTATGGCTACACCTTC. Translation: CASNRQGANYGYTF. Filled out from reference TRBV2 and TRBJ1-2, the complete variable domain reads EPEVTQTPSHQVTQMGQEVILRCVPISNHLYFYWYRQILGQKVEFLVSFYNNEISEKSEIFDDQFSVERPDGSNFTLKIRSTKLEDSAMYFCASNRQGANYGYTFGSGTRLTVV.

The rearrangement joins TRBV12-3 or TRBV12-4 to TRBJ2-1, with 11 positions matching TRBD1. The CDR3 is 12 residues long. The V gene end was trimmed by 9 bases and the J gene end by 9 bases; junction bases not matched to a gene: 4. The CDR3 DNA is TGTGCCAGTAAGGGACAGGGGGTTGAGCAGTTCTTC. Amino acids: CASKGQGVEQFF.

The CDR3 nucleotides are TGCGCCAGCAGCTGGGGACAGGGGCCTGGAGAAAAACTGTTTTTT. Protein product: CASSWGQGPGEKLFF. This chain joins TRBV5-1 and TRBJ1-4, with TRBD1 matching 10 bases. Trimming took 3 bases from V and 8 from J; bases not matched to a gene: 7. The CDR3 is 15 residues long. CDR1 and CDR2 (germline): SGHRS, YFSETQ.

The chain employs TRBV28 and TRBJ1-2; tentatively, D is TRBD1 (5 bases). This CDR3 comprises 13 residues. With 7 bases removed from V and 7 bases from J, the gap between germline ends came to 16 bases. From germline, CDR1 is MDHEN and CDR2 SYDVKM. CDR3: CASTLLGALGYTF. The CDR3 DNA is TGTGCCAGCACCCTTCTAGGGGCCCTTGGCTACACCTTC.

The chain has TRBV6-5 and TRBJ1-3; D gene unclear. There are 15 residues in the CDR3. Trimming left V 4 bases short and J 4 bases short, with 14 bases between. Germline V gene lookup returns CDR1 MNHEY and CDR2 SVGAGI. CDR3: CASSLTGTRGNTIYF. The CDR3 DNA reads TGTGCCAGCAGTTTAACCGGCACGAGGGGAAACACCATATATTTT.

CDR3 nucleotides: TGTGCCAGCAGTTTATATGGCAGGGGCAGCTATGGCTACACCTTC. Residues: CASSLYGRGSYGYTF. The chain has TRBV28 and TRBJ1-2; tentative D call: TRBD1 (6 bases). Deletions cut 1 base from V and 4 bases from J, with 13 bases between. The germline gives CDR1 MDHEN, CDR2 SYDVKM. CDR3 size: 15 residues.

V and J are TRBV6-5 and TRBJ1-5, with TRBD1 matching 7 bases. This CDR3 spans 15 amino acids. V shed 6 bases, J shed 1 base, and the junction held 6 bases outside the gene matches. Germline V gene sequence: CDR1 MNHEY, CDR2 SVGAGI. The CDR3 region is CASRSGTVSNQPQHF. The CDR3 DNA sequence: TGTGCCAGCAGGTCCGGGACAGTCAGCAATCAGCCCCAGCATTTT.

The rearrangement links TRBV3-1 (or the pseudogene TRBV3-2) to TRBJ1-5, with TRBD1 matching over 8 bases. From germline, CDR1 is LGHDT and CDR2 YNNKEL (reference sequence). V lost 1 base to trimming and J lost 3 bases; unmatched junction nucleotides: 5. The CDR3 is made up of 16 amino acids. The CDR3, as DNA: TGTGCCAGCAGCCAAGGAGGGGGACAGGCCAATCAGCCCCAGCATTTT. Translation: CASSQGGGQANQPQHF.

This clone was seen a few times. The chain is built from TRBV6-2 or TRBV6-3 and TRBJ1-1, with 7 bases that match TRBD1. The CDR3 is made up of 14 amino acids. Unmatched junction bases numbered 5, after V lost 6 bases and J lost 1 base. Germline-derived CDR1 and CDR2 are MNHEY and SVGEGT. CDR3 nucleotide sequence: TGTGCCAGCAGCCTGGGACAGCAGAACACTGAAGCTTTCTTT. Amino acids: CASSLGQQNTEAFF.

The CDR3 is CASSTGQGNTEAFF. CDR3 DNA sequence: TGTGCCAGCAGCACCGGACAGGGGAACACTGAAGCTTTCTTT. V is TRBV9 and J is TRBJ1-1, with 8 bases fitting TRBD1. CDR1 and CDR2 (germline): SGDLS, YYNGEE. The ends lost 4 bases at V and 1 base at J; junction bases unmatched: 3. The CDR3 has 14 amino acids.

The chain employs TRBV5-1 and TRBJ2-5, with D possibly being TRBD1 (6 bases). Germline values: CDR1 SGHRS, CDR2 YFSETQ. V was trimmed by 4 bases and J by 0 bases, leaving 10 bases between them. There are 14 residues in the CDR3. The CDR3 coding sequence is TGCGCCAGCAGCACAGGGATTTACCAAGAGACCCAGTACTTC. As protein: CASSTGIYQETQYF.